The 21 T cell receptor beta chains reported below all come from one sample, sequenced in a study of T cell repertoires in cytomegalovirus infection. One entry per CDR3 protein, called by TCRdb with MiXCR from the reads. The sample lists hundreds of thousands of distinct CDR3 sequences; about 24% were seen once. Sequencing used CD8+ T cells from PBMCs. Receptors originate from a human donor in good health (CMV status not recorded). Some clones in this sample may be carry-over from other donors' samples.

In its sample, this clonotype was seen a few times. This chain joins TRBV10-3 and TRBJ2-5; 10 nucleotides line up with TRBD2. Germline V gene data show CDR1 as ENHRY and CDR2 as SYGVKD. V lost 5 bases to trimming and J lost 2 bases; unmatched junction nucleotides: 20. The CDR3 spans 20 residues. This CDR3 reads CAISKRAEASGGNDQETQYF. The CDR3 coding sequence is TGTGCCATCAGTAAACGGGCCGAAGCTAGCGGGGGAAACGATCAAGAGACCCAGTACTTC.

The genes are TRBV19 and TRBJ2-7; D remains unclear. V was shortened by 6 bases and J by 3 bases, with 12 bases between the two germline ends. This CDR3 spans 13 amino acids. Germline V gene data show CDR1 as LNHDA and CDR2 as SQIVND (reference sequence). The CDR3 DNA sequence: TGTGCCAGTAGCCCGGGCAGCAACTACGAGCAGTACTTC. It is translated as CASSPGSNYEQYF.

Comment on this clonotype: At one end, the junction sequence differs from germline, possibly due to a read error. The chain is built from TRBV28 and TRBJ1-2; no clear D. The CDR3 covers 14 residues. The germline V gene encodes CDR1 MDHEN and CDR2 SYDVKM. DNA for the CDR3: TGTGCCAGCAGTCAAATACAGCGAAACTATGGCTACATCTTC. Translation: CASSQIQRNYGYIF.

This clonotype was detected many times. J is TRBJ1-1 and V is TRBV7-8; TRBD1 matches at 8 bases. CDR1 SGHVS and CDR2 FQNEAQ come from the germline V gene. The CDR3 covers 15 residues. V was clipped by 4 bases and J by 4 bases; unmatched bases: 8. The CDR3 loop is CASSSRTGSGTEAFF. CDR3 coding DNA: TGTGCCAGCAGCTCCAGGACAGGGTCGGGCACTGAAGCTTTCTTT.

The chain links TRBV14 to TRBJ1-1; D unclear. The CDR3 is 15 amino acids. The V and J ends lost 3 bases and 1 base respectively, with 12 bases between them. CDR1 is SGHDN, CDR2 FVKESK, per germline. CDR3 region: CASSHVGGPNTEAFF. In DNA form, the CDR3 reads TGTGCCAGCAGCCACGTTGGTGGGCCGAACACTGAAGCTTTCTTT.

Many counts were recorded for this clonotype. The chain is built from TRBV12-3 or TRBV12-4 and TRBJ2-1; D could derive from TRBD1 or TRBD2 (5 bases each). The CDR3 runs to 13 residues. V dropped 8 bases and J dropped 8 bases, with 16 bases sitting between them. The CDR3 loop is CASGWDAADEQFF. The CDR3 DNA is TGTGCCAGCGGTTGGGACGCAGCCGATGAGCAGTTCTTC.

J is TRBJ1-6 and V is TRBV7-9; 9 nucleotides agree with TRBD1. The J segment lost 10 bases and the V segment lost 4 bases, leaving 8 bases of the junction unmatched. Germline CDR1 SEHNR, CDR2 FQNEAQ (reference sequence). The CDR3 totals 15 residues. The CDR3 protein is CASSSAGTGQSPLHF. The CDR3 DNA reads TGTGCCAGCAGCTCCGCCGGGACAGGGCAATCACCCCTCCACTTT.

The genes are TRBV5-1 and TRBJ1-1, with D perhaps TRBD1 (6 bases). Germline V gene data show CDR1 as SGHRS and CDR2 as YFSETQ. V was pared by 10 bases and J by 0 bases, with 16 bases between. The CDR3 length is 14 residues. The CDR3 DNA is TGCGCCGGCCGCTTAGACAGGATGAACACTGAAGCTTTCTTT. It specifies CAGRLDRMNTEAFF.

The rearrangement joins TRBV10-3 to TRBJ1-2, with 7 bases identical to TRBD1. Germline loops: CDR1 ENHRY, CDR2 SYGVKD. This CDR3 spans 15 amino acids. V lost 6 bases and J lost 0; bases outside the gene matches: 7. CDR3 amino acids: CAIRTGTESNYGYTF. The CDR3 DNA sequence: TGTGCCATCAGGACCGGGACAGAATCTAACTATGGCTACACCTTC.

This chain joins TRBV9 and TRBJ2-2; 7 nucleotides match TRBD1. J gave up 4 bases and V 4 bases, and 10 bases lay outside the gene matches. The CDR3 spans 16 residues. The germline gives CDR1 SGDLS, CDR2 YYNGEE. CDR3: CASSPRQGQRTGELFF. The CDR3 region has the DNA TGTGCCAGCAGCCCTCGACAGGGCCAACGCACCGGGGAGCTGTTTTTT.

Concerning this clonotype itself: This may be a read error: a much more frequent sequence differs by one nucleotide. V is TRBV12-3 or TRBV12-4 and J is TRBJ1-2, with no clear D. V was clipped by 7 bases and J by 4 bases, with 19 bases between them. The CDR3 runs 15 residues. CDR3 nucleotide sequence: TGTGCCAGCACCCCGGACCGTCCCGGTACCTATGGCTACACCTTC. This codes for CASTPDRPGTYGYTF.

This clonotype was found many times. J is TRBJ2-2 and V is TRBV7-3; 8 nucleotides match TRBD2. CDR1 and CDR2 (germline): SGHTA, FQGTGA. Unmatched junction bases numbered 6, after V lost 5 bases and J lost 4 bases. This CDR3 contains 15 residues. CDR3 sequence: CASSPGTRGTGELFF. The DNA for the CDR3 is TGTGCCAGCAGCCCCGGGACTAGAGGCACCGGGGAGCTGTTTTTT.

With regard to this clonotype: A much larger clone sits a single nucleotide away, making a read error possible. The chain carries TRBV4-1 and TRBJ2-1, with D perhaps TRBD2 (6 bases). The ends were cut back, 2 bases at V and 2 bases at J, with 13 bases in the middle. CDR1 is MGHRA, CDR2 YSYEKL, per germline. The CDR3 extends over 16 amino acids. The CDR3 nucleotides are TGCGCCAGCAGCCAATTAGGTCTAGCGACCTACAATGAGCAGTTCTTC. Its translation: CASSQLGLATYNEQFF.

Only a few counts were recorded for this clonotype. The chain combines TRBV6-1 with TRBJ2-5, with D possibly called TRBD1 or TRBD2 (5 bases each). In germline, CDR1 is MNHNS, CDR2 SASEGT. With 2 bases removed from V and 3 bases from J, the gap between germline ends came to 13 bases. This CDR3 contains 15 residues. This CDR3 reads CASSEFGTPEETQYF. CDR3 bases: TGTGCCAGCAGTGAATTTGGGACCCCCGAAGAGACCCAGTACTTC.

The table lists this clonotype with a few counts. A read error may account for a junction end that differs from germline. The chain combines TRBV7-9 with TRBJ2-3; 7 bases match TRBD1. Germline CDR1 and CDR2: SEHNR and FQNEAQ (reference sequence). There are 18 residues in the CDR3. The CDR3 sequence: CASSLALRQGHHTDTQYF. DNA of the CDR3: TGTGCCAGCAGTTTAGCCCTACGACAGGGCCATCACACAGATACGCAGTATTTT.

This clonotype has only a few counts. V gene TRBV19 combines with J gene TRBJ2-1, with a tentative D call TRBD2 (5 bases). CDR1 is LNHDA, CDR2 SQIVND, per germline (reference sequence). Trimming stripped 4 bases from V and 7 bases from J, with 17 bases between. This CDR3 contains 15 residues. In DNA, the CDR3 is TGTGCCAGTAGTAAGACGGGATTTGGCATTAATGAGCAGTTCTTC. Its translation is CASSKTGFGINEQFF.

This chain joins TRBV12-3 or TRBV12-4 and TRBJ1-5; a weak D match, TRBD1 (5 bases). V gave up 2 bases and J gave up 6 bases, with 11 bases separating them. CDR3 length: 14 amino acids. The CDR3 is CASSLSPRVQPQHF. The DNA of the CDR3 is TGTGCCAGCAGTTTATCCCCCAGGGTTCAGCCCCAGCATTTT.

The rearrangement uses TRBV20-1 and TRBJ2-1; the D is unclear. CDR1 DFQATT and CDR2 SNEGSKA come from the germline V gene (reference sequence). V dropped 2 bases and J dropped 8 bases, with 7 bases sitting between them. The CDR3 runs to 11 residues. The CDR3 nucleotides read TGCAGTGCTAGACTTAATTATGAGCAGTTCTTC. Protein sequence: CSARLNYEQFF.

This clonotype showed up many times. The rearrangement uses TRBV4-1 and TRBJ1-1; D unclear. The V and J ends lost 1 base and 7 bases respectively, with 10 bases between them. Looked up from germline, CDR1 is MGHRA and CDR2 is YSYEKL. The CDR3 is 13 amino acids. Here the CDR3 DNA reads TGCGCCAGCAGCCAAGTCGAGGGAGATGAAGCTTTCTTT. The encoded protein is CASSQVEGDEAFF.

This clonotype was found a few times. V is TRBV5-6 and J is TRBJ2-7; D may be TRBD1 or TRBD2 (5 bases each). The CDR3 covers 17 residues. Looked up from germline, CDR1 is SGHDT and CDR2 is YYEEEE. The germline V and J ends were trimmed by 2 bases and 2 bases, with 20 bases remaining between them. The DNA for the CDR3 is TGTGCCAGCAGCTTCCCCCCCGGGACCGTAAAGGCCTACGAGCAGTACTTC. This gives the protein CASSFPPGTVKAYEQYF.

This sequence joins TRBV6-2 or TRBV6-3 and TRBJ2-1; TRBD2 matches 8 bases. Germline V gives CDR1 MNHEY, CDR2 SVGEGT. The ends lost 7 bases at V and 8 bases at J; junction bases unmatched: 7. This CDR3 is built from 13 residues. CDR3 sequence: CASTPPGGDEQFF. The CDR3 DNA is TGTGCCAGCACCCCCCCCGGGGGGGATGAGCAGTTCTTC.